This entry describes one TCR beta chain. The data were taken from a study of cytomegalovirus exposure and HLA in healthy donors. Healthy people donating bone marrow made up the donors. CDR3 length equals 17 residues. Both 60 Vbeta primers and 13 Jbeta primers went into the PCR. TCRdb keeps only in-frame clones here, not all; method: immunoSEQ multiplex PCR. The sample holds over 150,000 clones, roughly 81% seen once. The sequenced sample consisted of PBMCs. The TCR originated in a girl under 18 in good health and CMV-seropositive. This sequence joins TRBV21-1 and TRBJ2-7; TRBD1 is the table's D call and was not checked against the DNA. TRBV21-1 is a listed pseudogene. CDR3 sequence reads: CASSKEGVDRATYEQYF. Here the CDR3 DNA reads TGTGCCAGCAGCAAAGAGGGGGTAGACAGGGCAACCTACGAGCAGTACTTC.